This is a list of T cell receptor beta chains from one sample in a study of metastatic and nonmetastatic thyroid tumors. TCRdb reanalyzed the PCR reads with MiXCR. The sample shows about 33,000 clones, about a tenth of them seen only once. Material for sequencing was blood. These receptors were collected from a female donor with papillary thyroid cancer or a benign thyroid nodule (not recorded which). Some clones in this sample may be carry-over from other donors' samples. Both conserved end residues are part of each CDR3. Each record gives: CDR3 length, D gene, V gene, J gene, clone size, CDR3 DNA, CDR3 protein. D genes are given only for firm matches. Some rows mark clone size as missing; the rest say once, few, many or name a class of expanded clone.

cdr3_length: 17
d_call: -
v_call: TRBV6-2/TRBV6-3
j_call: TRBJ1-5
clone_size: many
cdr3_nt: TGTGCCAGCAGTTCTCACTCGGGGGGAAATGGCAATCAGCCCCAGCATTTT
cdr3_aa: CASSSHSGGNGNQPQHF

cdr3_length: 15
d_call: TRBD1
v_call: TRBV27
j_call: TRBJ1-6
clone_size: -
cdr3_nt: TGTGCCAGCAGTTTCATGGGACAGCAGAATTCACCCCTCCACTTT
cdr3_aa: CASSFMGQQNSPLHF

cdr3_length: 17
d_call: TRBD2
v_call: TRBV4-1
j_call: TRBJ2-1
clone_size: many
cdr3_nt: TGCGCCAGCAGGCCAAGAGCGGGAGGGTCCCCTTACAATGAGCAGTTCTTC
cdr3_aa: CASRPRAGGSPYNEQFF

cdr3_length: 14
d_call: -
v_call: TRBV7-3
j_call: TRBJ2-7
clone_size: many
cdr3_nt: TGTGCCAGCAGCTTTGGCGGGACCCAAACCGAGCAGTACTTC
cdr3_aa: CASSFGGTQTEQYF

cdr3_length: 13
d_call: TRBD1
v_call: TRBV12-3/TRBV12-4
j_call: TRBJ1-5
clone_size: many
cdr3_nt: TGTGCCAGCAGTTCCAGGGGGCTGCAGCCCCAGCATTTT
cdr3_aa: CASSSRGLQPQHF

cdr3_length: 16
d_call: -
v_call: TRBV11-2
j_call: TRBJ2-5
clone_size: many
cdr3_nt: TGTGCCAGCACCGAGAGCCAGCACCGAATCGGGGAGACCCAGTACTTC
cdr3_aa: CASTESQHRIGETQYF

cdr3_length: 14
d_call: -
v_call: TRBV7-8
j_call: TRBJ1-5
clone_size: -
cdr3_nt: TGTGCCAGCAGCCCCCGGGACATTTATCAGGCACAGCATTTT
cdr3_aa: CASSPRDIYQAQHF

cdr3_length: 16
d_call: -
v_call: TRBV7-8
j_call: TRBJ1-1
clone_size: many
cdr3_nt: TGTGCCAGCAGCCCGCGGACATGGCGGGCAAACACTGAAGCTTTCTTT
cdr3_aa: CASSPRTWRANTEAFF

cdr3_length: 15
d_call: -
v_call: TRBV9
j_call: TRBJ2-2
clone_size: many
cdr3_nt: TGTGCCAGCAGCGTAGGGACAGAAGGTCCCGGGGAGCTGTTTTTT
cdr3_aa: CASSVGTEGPGELFF

cdr3_length: 16
d_call: -
v_call: TRBV6-5
j_call: TRBJ2-2
clone_size: medium-sized
cdr3_nt: TGTGCCAGCAGTTACTCGAGAGAAGCGAACACCGGGGAGCTGTTTTTT
cdr3_aa: CASSYSREANTGELFF

cdr3_length: 20
d_call: -
v_call: TRBV29-1
j_call: TRBJ1-3
clone_size: many
cdr3_nt: TGCAGCGTTGAAGGGATCGTTAAAGGGCAGGGCGATAGCTCTGGAAACACCATATATTTT
cdr3_aa: CSVEGIVKGQGDSSGNTIYF

cdr3_length: 16
d_call: -
v_call: TRBV11-2
j_call: TRBJ1-1
clone_size: many
cdr3_nt: TGTGCCAGCAGACTGGGGGGGGGTACCCTGAACACTGAAGCTTTCTTT
cdr3_aa: CASRLGGGTLNTEAFF

cdr3_length: 15
d_call: TRBD2
v_call: TRBV6-1
j_call: TRBJ2-3
clone_size: many
cdr3_nt: TGTGCCAGCAGCGTAGCGGGAGGCCCCGCAGATACGCAGTATTTT
cdr3_aa: CASSVAGGPADTQYF

cdr3_length: 17
d_call: TRBD2
v_call: TRBV20-1
j_call: TRBJ2-1
clone_size: -
cdr3_nt: TGCAGTGCTAACCCCTTGGATGGGGCGGGAGGCTACAATGAGCAGTTCTTC
cdr3_aa: CSANPLDGAGGYNEQFF

cdr3_length: 16
d_call: -
v_call: TRBV5-1
j_call: TRBJ2-5
clone_size: many
cdr3_nt: TGCGCCAGCAGCTTGTCGGCAGACCCGTACCAAGAGACCCAGTACTTC
cdr3_aa: CASSLSADPYQETQYF

cdr3_length: 12
d_call: -
v_call: TRBV28
j_call: TRBJ1-6
clone_size: -
cdr3_nt: TGTGCCAGCAGTTTTAAACGGCCACCCCTCCACTTT
cdr3_aa: CASSFKRPPLHF

cdr3_length: 15
d_call: -
v_call: TRBV15
j_call: TRBJ2-7
clone_size: many
cdr3_nt: TGTGCCACCAGCAGAGATCCAGGGAGCTCCTACGAGCAGTACTTC
cdr3_aa: CATSRDPGSSYEQYF

cdr3_length: 15
d_call: -
v_call: TRBV28
j_call: TRBJ1-2
clone_size: many
cdr3_nt: TGTGCCAGCAGTACCCCTACAGGGTTGACCTATGGCTACACCTTC
cdr3_aa: CASSTPTGLTYGYTF

cdr3_length: 15
d_call: -
v_call: TRBV6-1
j_call: TRBJ2-1
clone_size: medium-sized
cdr3_nt: TGTGCCAGCAGTGAGGGACTTGGGGGGCTCAATGAGCAGTTCTTC
cdr3_aa: CASSEGLGGLNEQFF

cdr3_length: 15
d_call: TRBD1
v_call: TRBV7-3
j_call: TRBJ1-1
clone_size: -
cdr3_nt: TGTGCCAGCAGCTTAACCAAGGGGGCTCACACTGAAGATTTCTTT
cdr3_aa: CASSLTKGAHTEDFF

cdr3_length: 14
d_call: TRBD1
v_call: TRBV20-1
j_call: TRBJ1-2
clone_size: -
cdr3_nt: TGCAGTGCAAGGGACAGGGAAAAGGGCTATGGCTACACCTTC
cdr3_aa: CSARDREKGYGYTF

cdr3_length: 16
d_call: TRBD2
v_call: TRBV20-1
j_call: TRBJ2-1
clone_size: once
cdr3_nt: TGCAGTGCTTCCCCCCTTGCAGCGGGAGGAACCAATGAGCAGTTCTTC
cdr3_aa: CSASPLAAGGTNEQFF

cdr3_length: 15
d_call: -
v_call: TRBV16
j_call: TRBJ1-5
clone_size: -
cdr3_nt: TGTGCCAGCAGCCAAGCCCGCGGACCCAATCAGCCCCAGCATTTT
cdr3_aa: CASSQARGPNQPQHF

cdr3_length: 13
d_call: -
v_call: TRBV6-2/TRBV6-3
j_call: TRBJ1-1
clone_size: -
cdr3_nt: TGCGCCAGCAGCAGAAGCGTGAACACTGAAGCTTTCTTT
cdr3_aa: CASSRSVNTEAFF

cdr3_length: 15
d_call: -
v_call: TRBV7-9
j_call: TRBJ2-7
clone_size: many
cdr3_nt: TGTGCCAGCAGCGCCCGGATGCTAAGAGACCACGAGCAGTACTTC
cdr3_aa: CASSARMLRDHEQYF

cdr3_length: 12
d_call: TRBD1
v_call: TRBV19
j_call: TRBJ1-1
clone_size: many
cdr3_nt: TGTGCCAGCAAGGCCCAGGGGGGTGAAGCTTTCTTT
cdr3_aa: CASKAQGGEAFF

cdr3_length: 12
d_call: -
v_call: TRBV20-1
j_call: TRBJ1-2
clone_size: many
cdr3_nt: TGCAGTGCTAGAGATCGGGGGTATGGCTACACCTTC
cdr3_aa: CSARDRGYGYTF

cdr3_length: 16
d_call: TRBD2
v_call: TRBV7-9
j_call: TRBJ2-1
clone_size: many
cdr3_nt: TGTGCCAGCAGCTTCGCTACTAGCGGGCCGAGGAGTGAGCAGTTCTTC
cdr3_aa: CASSFATSGPRSEQFF

cdr3_length: 15
d_call: -
v_call: TRBV6-4
j_call: TRBJ2-1
clone_size: many
cdr3_nt: TGTGCCAGCAGTGAATCTAGCGGAGGGGGCAATGAGCAGTTCTTC
cdr3_aa: CASSESSGGGNEQFF

cdr3_length: 17
d_call: TRBD2
v_call: TRBV24-1
j_call: TRBJ2-3
clone_size: many
cdr3_nt: TGTGCCACCAGTGGTAACTTTCTAGCGGGAGACCGGGTTACGCAGTATTTT
cdr3_aa: CATSGNFLAGDRVTQYF

cdr3_length: 16
d_call: -
v_call: TRBV5-1
j_call: TRBJ2-1
clone_size: many
cdr3_nt: TGCGCCAGCAGCCCCGGACGGGGGGCCGCCTACAATGAGCAGTTCTTC
cdr3_aa: CASSPGRGAAYNEQFF

cdr3_length: 13
d_call: TRBD2
v_call: TRBV3-1
j_call: TRBJ2-1
clone_size: few
cdr3_nt: TGTGCCAGCAGTTATAGCGGGACCCAAGAGCAGTTCTTC
cdr3_aa: CASSYSGTQEQFF

cdr3_length: 15
d_call: -
v_call: TRBV12-3/TRBV12-4
j_call: TRBJ2-1
clone_size: many
cdr3_nt: TGTGCCAGCAATTCTGGGGGACCGTCCTACAATGAGCAGTTCTTC
cdr3_aa: CASNSGGPSYNEQFF

cdr3_length: 13
d_call: TRBD1
v_call: TRBV12-3/TRBV12-4
j_call: TRBJ2-7
clone_size: medium-sized
cdr3_nt: TGTGCCGGTAGCAGGGGGAGCTCCTACGAGCAGTACTTC
cdr3_aa: CAGSRGSSYEQYF

cdr3_length: 13
d_call: -
v_call: TRBV29-1
j_call: TRBJ1-1
clone_size: many
cdr3_nt: TGCAGCGTTAAGGCCCCGGGGAACACTGAAGCTTTCTTT
cdr3_aa: CSVKAPGNTEAFF

cdr3_length: 14
d_call: -
v_call: TRBV3-1
j_call: TRBJ2-1
clone_size: few
cdr3_nt: TGTGCCAGCAGCCACCGGGGGACCTACAATGAGCAGTTCTTC
cdr3_aa: CASSHRGTYNEQFF

cdr3_length: 12
d_call: -
v_call: TRBV12-3/TRBV12-4
j_call: TRBJ1-2
clone_size: few
cdr3_nt: TGTGCCAGCAGCCCAGGGCGCTGGGGCTACACCTTC
cdr3_aa: CASSPGRWGYTF

cdr3_length: 15
d_call: -
v_call: TRBV19
j_call: TRBJ2-6
clone_size: few
cdr3_nt: TGTGCCAGTAGCACACAGGGCTCTGGGGCCAACGTCCTGACTTTC
cdr3_aa: CASSTQGSGANVLTF

cdr3_length: 16
d_call: -
v_call: TRBV6-2/TRBV6-3
j_call: TRBJ2-1
clone_size: medium-sized
cdr3_nt: TGTGCCAGCAGTTACAGGCAGGCCCCCACAGACAATGAGCAGTTCTTC
cdr3_aa: CASSYRQAPTDNEQFF

cdr3_length: 16
d_call: -
v_call: TRBV24-1
j_call: TRBJ1-1
clone_size: -
cdr3_nt: TGTGCCACCAGCTCCCTTTTCGGGGTTAAGAATACTGAAGCTTTCTTT
cdr3_aa: CATSSLFGVKNTEAFF

cdr3_length: 14
d_call: -
v_call: TRBV9
j_call: TRBJ2-2
clone_size: few
cdr3_nt: TGTGCCAGCAGCGGATACAGGGACACCGGGGAGCTGTTTTTT
cdr3_aa: CASSGYRDTGELFF

cdr3_length: 15
d_call: TRBD2
v_call: TRBV9
j_call: TRBJ2-5
clone_size: many
cdr3_nt: TGTGCCAGCAGCGTATTCAGCGGGGCTCAAGAGACCCAGTACTTC
cdr3_aa: CASSVFSGAQETQYF

cdr3_length: 15
d_call: -
v_call: TRBV7-2
j_call: TRBJ2-1
clone_size: many
cdr3_nt: TGTGCCAGCATCGTCAAGGGGGCGGGAGTTCATGAGCAGTTCTTC
cdr3_aa: CASIVKGAGVHEQFF

cdr3_length: 15
d_call: TRBD1
v_call: TRBV5-4
j_call: TRBJ2-7
clone_size: many
cdr3_nt: TGTGCCAGCAGTCCCCCGGGACAGCGATCCTACGAGCAGTACTTC
cdr3_aa: CASSPPGQRSYEQYF

cdr3_length: 14
d_call: -
v_call: TRBV9
j_call: TRBJ2-1
clone_size: many
cdr3_nt: TGTGCCAGCAGCAAATCCGGGACACCCGAGGAGCAGTTCTTC
cdr3_aa: CASSKSGTPEEQFF

cdr3_length: 16
d_call: -
v_call: TRBV28
j_call: TRBJ2-7
clone_size: many
cdr3_nt: TGTGCCAGCAGTTCGCTGGGGCGGGGGCCCCTGGGTGAGCAGTACTTC
cdr3_aa: CASSSLGRGPLGEQYF